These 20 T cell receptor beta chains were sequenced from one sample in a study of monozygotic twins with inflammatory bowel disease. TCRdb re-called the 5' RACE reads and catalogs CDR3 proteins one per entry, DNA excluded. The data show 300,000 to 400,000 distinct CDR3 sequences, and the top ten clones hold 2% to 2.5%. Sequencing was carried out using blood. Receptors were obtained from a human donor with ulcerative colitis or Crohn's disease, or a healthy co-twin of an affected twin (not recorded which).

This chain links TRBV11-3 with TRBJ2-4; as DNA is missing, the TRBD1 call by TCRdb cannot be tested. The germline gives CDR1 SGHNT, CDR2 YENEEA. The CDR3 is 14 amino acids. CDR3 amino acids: CASSPAGQGNIQYF.

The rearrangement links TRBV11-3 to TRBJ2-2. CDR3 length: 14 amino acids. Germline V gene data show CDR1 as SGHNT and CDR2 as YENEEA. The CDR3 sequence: CASKTGANTGELFF.

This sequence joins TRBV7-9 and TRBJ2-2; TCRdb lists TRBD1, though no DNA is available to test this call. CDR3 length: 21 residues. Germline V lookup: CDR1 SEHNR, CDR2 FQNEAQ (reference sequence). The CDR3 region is CASSGRDLGQGARLVTGELFF.

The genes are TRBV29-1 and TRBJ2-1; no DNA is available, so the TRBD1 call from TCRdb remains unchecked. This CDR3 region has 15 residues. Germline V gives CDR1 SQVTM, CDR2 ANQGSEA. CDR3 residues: CSVPFAGAPYNEQFF.

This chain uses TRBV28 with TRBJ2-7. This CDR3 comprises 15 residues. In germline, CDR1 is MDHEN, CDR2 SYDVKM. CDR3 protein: CASSLLFGGAYEQYF.

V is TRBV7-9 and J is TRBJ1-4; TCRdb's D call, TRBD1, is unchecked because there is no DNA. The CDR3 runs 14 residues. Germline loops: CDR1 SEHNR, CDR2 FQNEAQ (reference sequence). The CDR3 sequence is CASRPTGLGERLFF.

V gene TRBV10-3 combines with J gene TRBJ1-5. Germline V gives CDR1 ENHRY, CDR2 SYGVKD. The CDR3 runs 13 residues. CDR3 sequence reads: CAISENQDSPQHF.

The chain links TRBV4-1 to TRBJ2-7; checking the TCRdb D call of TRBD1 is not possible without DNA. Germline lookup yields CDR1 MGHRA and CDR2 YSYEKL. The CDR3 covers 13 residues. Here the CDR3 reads CASSQTTGNEQYF.

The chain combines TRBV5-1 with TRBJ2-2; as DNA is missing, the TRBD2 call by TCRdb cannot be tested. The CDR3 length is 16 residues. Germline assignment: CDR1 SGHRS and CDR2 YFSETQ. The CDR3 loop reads CASSGSLAGGTGELFF.

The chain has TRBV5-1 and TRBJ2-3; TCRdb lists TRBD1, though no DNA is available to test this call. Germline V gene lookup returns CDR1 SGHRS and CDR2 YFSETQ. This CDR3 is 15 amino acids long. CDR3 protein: CASSLDPGTVGYQYF.

Here the CDR3 reads CASSIGEGGFEPQHF. The rearrangement links TRBV19 to TRBJ1-5; as DNA is missing, the TRBD1 call by TCRdb cannot be tested. The CDR3 consists of 15 residues. The germline CDR1 and CDR2 sequences are LNHDA and SQIVND (reference sequence).

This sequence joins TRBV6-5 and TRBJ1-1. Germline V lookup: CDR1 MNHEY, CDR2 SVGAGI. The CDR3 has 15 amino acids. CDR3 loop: CASSYSSNKNTEAFF.

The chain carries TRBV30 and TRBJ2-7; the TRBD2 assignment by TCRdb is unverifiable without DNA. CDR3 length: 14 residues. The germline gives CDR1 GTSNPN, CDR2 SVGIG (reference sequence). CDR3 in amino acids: CAWSMGTRTYEQYF.

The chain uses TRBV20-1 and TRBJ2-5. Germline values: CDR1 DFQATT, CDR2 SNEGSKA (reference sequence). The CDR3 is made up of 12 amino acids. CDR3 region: CSARDRRLTQYF.

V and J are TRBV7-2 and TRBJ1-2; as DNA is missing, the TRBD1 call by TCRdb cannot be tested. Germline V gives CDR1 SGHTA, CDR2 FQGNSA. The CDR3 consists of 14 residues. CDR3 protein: CASSLVRGLDGYTF.

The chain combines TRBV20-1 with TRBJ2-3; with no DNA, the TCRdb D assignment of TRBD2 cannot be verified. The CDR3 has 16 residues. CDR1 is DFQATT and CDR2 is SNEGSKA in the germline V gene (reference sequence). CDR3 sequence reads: CSAKLAGGLGTDTQYF.

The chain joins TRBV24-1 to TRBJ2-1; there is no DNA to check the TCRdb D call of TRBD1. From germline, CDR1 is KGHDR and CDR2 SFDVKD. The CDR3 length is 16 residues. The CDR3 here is CATSDSPGGTYNEQFF.

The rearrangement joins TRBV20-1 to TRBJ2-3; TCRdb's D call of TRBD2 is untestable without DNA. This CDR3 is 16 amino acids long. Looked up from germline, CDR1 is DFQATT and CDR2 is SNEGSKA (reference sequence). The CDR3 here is CSATSFREGHTDTQYF.

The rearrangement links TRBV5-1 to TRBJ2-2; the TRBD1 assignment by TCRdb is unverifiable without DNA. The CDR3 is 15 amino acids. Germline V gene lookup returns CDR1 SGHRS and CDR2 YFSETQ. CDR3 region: CASSPEQGATGELFF.

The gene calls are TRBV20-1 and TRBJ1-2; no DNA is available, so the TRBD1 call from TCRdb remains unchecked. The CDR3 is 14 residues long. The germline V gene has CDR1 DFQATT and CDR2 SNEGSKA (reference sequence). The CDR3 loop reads CSASRPGTGDGYTF.